Below, 23 T cell receptor beta chains from the same sample are listed, as sequenced in a study of T cells in Graves' hyperthyroidism and ophthalmopathy. From RNA transcripts, TCR beta CDR3 regions were amplified. First-round RT-PCR with HTBI primers amplified the TCR CDR3 region. TCRdb fed the multiplex PCR reads into MiXCR, producing one record per CDR3 protein. The sample includes around 720,000 distinct CDR3 sequences, around a third of them seen just once. Sequenced sample: blood. These TCRs come from a woman in her thirties or forties with Graves' hyperthyroidism.

This clonotype was picked up a small number of times. V usage is TRBV29-1 and J usage is TRBJ2-7; the match to TRBD2 covers 9 bases. V was clipped by 6 bases and J by 3 bases; unmatched bases: 12. Per the germline V gene, CDR1 is SQVTM and CDR2 is ANQGSEA. The CDR3 is 15 amino acids. The CDR3: CSVQGLAGENYEQYF. The CDR3, as DNA: TGCAGCGTCCAGGGGTTAGCGGGAGAGAACTACGAGCAGTACTTC.

This CDR3 is CASSGGDNNQPQHF. DNA of the CDR3: TGTGCCAGCAGCGGGGGGGACAACAATCAGCCCCAGCATTTT. The V and J genes are TRBV7-6 and TRBJ1-5; perhaps TRBD1 as D (6 bases). Trimming left V 5 bases short and J 3 bases short, with 11 bases between. The length of the CDR3 is 14 residues. Germline lookup yields CDR1 SGHVS and CDR2 FNYEAQ.

This clonotype was seen a few times. The chain has TRBV4-1 and TRBJ1-1; a possible D gene is TRBD1 (6 bases). The CDR3 totals 13 residues. CDR1 and CDR2 from the germline V gene are MGHRA and YSYEKL. V was trimmed by 4 bases and J by 8 bases, leaving 14 bases between them. Written as DNA, the CDR3 is TGCGCCAGCAGCCTCTTACAGGGTGTCGAAGCTTTCTTT. It yields the protein CASSLLQGVEAFF.

The rearrangement joins TRBV12-3 or TRBV12-4 to TRBJ2-7; D possibly corresponds to TRBD2 (6 bases). The V end lost 2 bases, the J end lost 6 bases, and 14 bases lay between the germline ends. CDR3 size: 14 residues. CDR3 in amino acids: CASSLYAGLGEQYF. CDR3 DNA sequence: TGTGCCAGCAGTTTATATGCGGGGTTAGGCGAGCAGTACTTC.

The chain employs TRBV4-1 and TRBJ2-7; D is possibly TRBD1 (5 bases). From germline, CDR1 is MGHRA and CDR2 YSYEKL. Trimming took 2 bases from V and 5 from J, leaving 13 bases between them. The CDR3 consists of 14 residues. This CDR3 is CASSQLTGSHEQYF. CDR3 in DNA: TGCGCCAGCAGCCAATTAACAGGTTCCCACGAGCAGTACTTC.

About this clonotype: A much larger clone lies one base from this, so it may be a read error. The V gene is TRBV7-2, the J gene TRBJ2-5; D not certain. Germline CDR1 is SGHTA and CDR2 is FQGNSA. Trimming removed 5 bases at V and 7 bases at J, with 14 bases between. The CDR3 is made up of 13 amino acids. The CDR3 loop reads CASSPYQMRTQYF. CDR3 coding DNA: TGTGCCAGCAGCCCTTACCAAATGAGGACCCAGTACTTC.

This clonotype appeared many times. The gene calls are TRBV19 and TRBJ1-2; weak D call: TRBD1 (5 bases). The germline V gene has CDR1 LNHDA and CDR2 SQIVND (reference sequence). The V end lost 6 bases, the J end lost 3 bases, and 17 bases lay between the germline ends. This CDR3 comprises 15 residues. CDR3 sequence (DNA): TGTGCCAGTAGCCCGCGGGGGAGAGAACACTATGGCTACACCTTC. Amino acid sequence: CASSPRGREHYGYTF.

This clonotype was recorded at least ten times. This rearrangement joins TRBV10-3 to TRBJ1-6; tentatively, D is TRBD1 (5 bases). Germline CDR1 is ENHRY and CDR2 is SYGVKD. This CDR3 comprises 15 residues. V lost 5 bases and J lost 13, with 21 bases in between. DNA for the CDR3: TGTGCCATCAGTCTTGAAACGCAGGGTCTAGGGCCCCTCCACTTT. It is translated as CAISLETQGLGPLHF.

This clonotype was seen many times. The chain employs TRBV13 and TRBJ1-4, with a weak D call TRBD1 (5 bases). Trimming cost V 3 bases and J 13 bases, with 18 bases left between them. The CDR3 spans 14 residues. Per germline, CDR1 PRHDT and CDR2 FYEKMQ (reference sequence). The chain's CDR3 is CASSLGETVSGLFF. The DNA of the CDR3 is TGTGCCAGCAGCTTGGGTGAGACAGTATCAGGACTGTTTTTT.

The chain uses TRBV12-3 or TRBV12-4 and TRBJ2-7; 7 bases map to TRBD1. V lost 6 bases and J lost 6; bases outside the gene matches: 17. The length of the CDR3 is 16 residues. As DNA, the CDR3 is TGTGCCAGCAGCCTCCCGCAGGGGGAGTTGCGGCGCGAGCAGTACTTC. It codes for CASSLPQGELRREQYF.

The rearrangement joins TRBV6-2 or TRBV6-3 to TRBJ2-2; the D is unclear. The V gene's germline CDR1 is MNHEY and CDR2 SVGEGT. The CDR3 is made up of 14 amino acids. Trimming took off 2 bases at V and 4 bases at J, with 8 bases between the two ends. CDR3 region: CASSYTQSTGELFF. The CDR3 bases are TGTGCCAGCAGTTACACTCAGAGCACCGGGGAGCTGTTTTTT.

This clonotype came up many times. The junction departs from germline at one end; a sequencing error may be responsible. The gene calls are TRBV7-7 and TRBJ2-5; TRBD2 agrees at 9 bases. Germline values: CDR1 SSHAT, CDR2 FNYEAQ (reference sequence). This CDR3 spans 15 amino acids. CDR3 protein: CASSPRTSVPETQYF. The CDR3 DNA sequence: TGTGCTAGCAGCCCTCGGACTAGCGTGCCAGAGACCCAGTACTTC.

The sample holds many counts of this clonotype. The J gene is TRBJ2-7, the V gene TRBV19; 11 nucleotides align to TRBD2. Trimming cost V 7 bases and J 7 bases; bases outside gene matches: 9. The CDR3 totals 14 residues. Germline V gives CDR1 LNHDA, CDR2 SQIVND (reference sequence). The CDR3: CASTTSGSAGEQYF. DNA of the CDR3: TGTGCCAGTACAACTAGCGGGAGTGCGGGTGAGCAGTACTTC.

This clonotype was counted ten times or more. The chain uses TRBV7-9 and TRBJ1-1; no definite D call. The CDR3 consists of 14 residues. V lost 8 bases, J lost 1 base, and 14 bases lay in between. CDR1 and CDR2 (germline): SEHNR, FQNEAQ (reference sequence). The CDR3 coding sequence is TGTGCCAGCCGACCCCCAGTGGGGAACACTGAAGCTTTCTTT. Protein: CASRPPVGNTEAFF.

Comments on this clonotype: The junction departs from germline at one end; a sequencing error may be responsible. V and J are TRBV7-2 and TRBJ2-5; a weak D match, TRBD2 (6 bases). Germline V lookup: CDR1 SGHTA, CDR2 FQGNSA. The CDR3 covers 15 residues. The CDR3 region is CASNLAGRWQETQYF. The CDR3 coding sequence is TGTGCCAGCAACTTAGCAGGGAGGTGGCAAGAGACCCAGTACTTC.

This clonotype was observed many times. The chain uses TRBV20-1 and TRBJ2-7; a weak D match, TRBD2 (6 bases). V lost 0 bases to trimming and J lost 3 bases, with 12 bases between them. Germline loops: CDR1 DFQATT, CDR2 SNEGSKA (reference sequence). This CDR3 is built from 14 residues. The CDR3 coding sequence is TGCAGTGCTAGAGAAGTTGGCGGGATCTACGAGCAGTACTTC. Protein sequence: CSAREVGGIYEQYF.

This rearrangement joins TRBV11-2 to TRBJ2-1; D might be TRBD1 or TRBD2, each matching 6 bases. The CDR3 length is 15 residues. CDR1 and CDR2 from the germline V gene are SGHAT and FQNNGV. Trimming shortened V by 5 bases and J by 2 bases, and 13 bases separated the two germline ends. The CDR3 protein is CASSMGGGTYNEQFF. For the CDR3, the DNA is TGTGCCAGCAGCATGGGGGGCGGGACCTACAATGAGCAGTTCTTC.

This clonotype was counted ten times or more. The rearrangement joins TRBV20-1 to TRBJ2-5; D ambiguous. V shed 6 bases and J shed 5 bases, with 22 bases lying between them. CDR1 and CDR2 (germline): DFQATT, SNEGSKA (reference sequence). CDR3 size: 15 residues. The CDR3 spells CSAHQDLNFAETQYF. For the CDR3, the DNA is TGCAGTGCCCATCAGGATCTTAATTTTGCTGAGACCCAGTACTTC.

At least ten counts were recorded for this clonotype. The V gene is TRBV7-2, the J gene TRBJ1-2; D gene uncertain. The CDR3 length is 13 residues. Per the germline V gene, CDR1 is SGHTA and CDR2 is FQGNSA. V was trimmed by 4 bases and J by 6 bases, leaving 12 bases between them. CDR3 coding DNA: TGTGCCAGCAGCTCCTATCGGGCGAATGGCTACACCTTC. Translation gives CASSSYRANGYTF. The complete variable domain, with remaining parts taken from reference TRBV7-2 and TRBJ1-2, reads GAGVSQSPSNKVTEKGKDVELRCDPISGHTALYWYRQSLGQGLEFLIYFQGNSAPDKSGLPSDRFSAERTGGSVSTLTIQRTQQEDSAVYLCASSSYRANGYTFGSGTRLTVV.

This clonotype was observed many times. This chain uses TRBV4-3 with TRBJ1-5; D is possibly TRBD1 (5 bases). V was pared by 5 bases and J by 1 base, with 12 bases between. CDR3 length: 15 residues. Germline-derived CDR1 and CDR2 are LGHNA and YSLEER. The CDR3 bases are TGCGCCAGCAGCAGGGTATGGGACAGCAATCAGCCCCAGCATTTT. It codes for CASSRVWDSNQPQHF.

In its sample, this clonotype was seen a few times. This rearrangement joins TRBV2 to TRBJ2-7; D ambiguous. The V and J ends lost 6 bases and 0 bases respectively, with 15 bases between them. Germline V gene sequence: CDR1 SNHLY, CDR2 FYNNEI. The CDR3 is made up of 15 amino acids. The CDR3 DNA reads as TGTGCCAGCAGCTTAGGCCCGGTGAGCTCCTACGAGCAGTACTTC. The encoded protein is CASSLGPVSSYEQYF. Combining the CDR3 with reference TRBV2 and TRBJ2-7 gives the whole variable domain EPEVTQTPSHQVTQMGQEVILRCVPISNHLYFYWYRQILGQKVEFLVSFYNNEISEKSEIFDDQFSVERPDGSNFTLKIRSTKLEDSAMYFCASSLGPVSSYEQYFGPGTRLTVT.

In this sample, this clonotype turned up many times. The rearrangement uses TRBV10-3 and TRBJ2-5; TRBD2 agrees at 8 bases. Losses at the gene ends were 0 bases for V and 0 bases for J; bases not matched to a gene: 6. CDR1 and CDR2 (germline): ENHRY, SYGVKD. This CDR3 region has 17 residues. The CDR3 loop is CAISESVAGKYQETQYF. Written as DNA, the CDR3 is TGTGCCATCAGTGAGTCGGTAGCGGGGAAGTACCAAGAGACCCAGTACTTC.

The chain recombines TRBV10-3 with TRBJ2-2; the match to TRBD1 covers 7 bases. The trim removed 9 bases at V and 7 bases at J, leaving 8 bases unmatched. Germline loops: CDR1 ENHRY, CDR2 SYGVKD. The CDR3 loop spans 13 amino acids. The DNA for the CDR3 is TGTGCCATAGAGGGGGACAGCTACGGGGAGCTGTTTTTT. Amino acids: CAIEGDSYGELFF.